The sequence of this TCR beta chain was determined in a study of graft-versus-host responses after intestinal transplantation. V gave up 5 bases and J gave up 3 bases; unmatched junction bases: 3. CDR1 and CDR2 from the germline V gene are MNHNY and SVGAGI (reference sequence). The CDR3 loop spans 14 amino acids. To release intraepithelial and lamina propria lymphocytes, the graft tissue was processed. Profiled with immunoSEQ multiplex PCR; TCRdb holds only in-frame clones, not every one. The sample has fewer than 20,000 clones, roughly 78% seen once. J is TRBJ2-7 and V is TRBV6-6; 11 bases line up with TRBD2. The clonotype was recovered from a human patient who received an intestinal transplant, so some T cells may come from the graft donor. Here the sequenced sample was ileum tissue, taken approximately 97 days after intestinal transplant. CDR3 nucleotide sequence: TGTGCCAGCAGTCGGACTAGCGGGCTCTACGAGCAGTACTTC. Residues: CASSRTSGLYEQYF.